These 4 T cell receptor beta chains were all obtained from the same sample, sequenced in a study of blood T cell repertoires in COVID-19. Sequencing used immunoSEQ multiplex PCR; TCRdb keeps in-frame clones, though not all of them. The repertoire holds 500,000 or so clones, with around 87% as singletons. Sequenced material: PBMCs or T cells enriched from blood (not recorded which). These receptor sequences come from a woman between 18 and 29 years old who had recovered from COVID-19.

This clone was seen more than once but under ten times. The chain carries TRBV7-8 and TRBJ1-1; 7 nucleotides line up with TRBD1. The CDR3 is 14 amino acids. V was clipped by 8 bases and J by 0 bases; unmatched bases: 6. Germline lookup yields CDR1 SGHVS and CDR2 FQNEAQ. The CDR3 protein is CASWVGGMNTEAFF. The CDR3 DNA reads as TGTGCCAGCTGGGTAGGGGGCATGAACACTGAAGCTTTCTTT.

This clone was found once. The chain employs TRBV16 and TRBJ2-1, with TRBD1 matching over 8 bases. This CDR3 has 18 amino acids. The junction had 12 bases not matched to a gene; V was cut back by 0 bases and J by 5 bases. Germline assignment: CDR1 KGHSY and CDR2 FQNENV. The CDR3 region has the DNA TGTGCCAGCAGCCAATCGATTGGTAGGACAGGGAATAACAATGAGCAGTTCTTC. As protein: CASSQSIGRTGNNNEQFF.

This clone has only a few counts. V is TRBV5-1 and J is TRBJ1-3; D possibly corresponds to TRBD1 (6 bases). CDR3 length equals 16 residues. Between the trimmed V and J ends, which lost 0 bases and 0 bases, there was a span of 10 bases. The germline gives CDR1 SGHRS, CDR2 YFSETQ. The CDR3 is CASSLADSRSGNTIYF. The CDR3 DNA is TGCGCCAGCAGCTTGGCGGACAGCCGCTCTGGAAACACCATATATTTT. The full variable domain, in which reference TRBV5-1 and TRBJ1-3 provide the parts outside the CDR3, is KAGVTQTPRYLIKTRGQQVTLSCSPISGHRSVSWYQQTPGQGLQFLFEYFSETQRNKGNFPGRFSGRQFSNSRSEMNVSTLELGDSALYLCASSLADSRSGNTIYFGEGSWLTVV.

Concerning this clone itself: One end of the junction varies from germline; a read error may be responsible. V and J are TRBV6-5 and TRBJ1-2; 7 bases are shared with TRBD1. This CDR3 contains 14 residues. CDR1 MNHEY and CDR2 SVGAGI come from the germline V gene. The CDR3 here is CASSPNRDRSSTSF. The CDR3 DNA reads TGTGCCAGTTCCCCCAACCGGGACAGATCTTCTACAAGCTTC.